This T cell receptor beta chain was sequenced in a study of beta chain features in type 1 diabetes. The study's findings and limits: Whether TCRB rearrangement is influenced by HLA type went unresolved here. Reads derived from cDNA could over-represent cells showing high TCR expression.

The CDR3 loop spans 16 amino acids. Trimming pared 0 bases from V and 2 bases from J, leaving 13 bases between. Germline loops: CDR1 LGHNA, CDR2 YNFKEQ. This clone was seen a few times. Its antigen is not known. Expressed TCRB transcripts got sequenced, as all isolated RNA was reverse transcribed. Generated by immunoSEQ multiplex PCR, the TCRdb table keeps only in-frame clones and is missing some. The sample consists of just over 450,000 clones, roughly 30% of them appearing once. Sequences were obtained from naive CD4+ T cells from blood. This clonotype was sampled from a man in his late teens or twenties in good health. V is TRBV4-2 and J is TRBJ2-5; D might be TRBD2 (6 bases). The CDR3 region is CASSQDQGAGQETQYF. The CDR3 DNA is TGTGCCAGCAGCCAAGATCAAGGGGCGGGACAAGAGACCCAGTACTTC.